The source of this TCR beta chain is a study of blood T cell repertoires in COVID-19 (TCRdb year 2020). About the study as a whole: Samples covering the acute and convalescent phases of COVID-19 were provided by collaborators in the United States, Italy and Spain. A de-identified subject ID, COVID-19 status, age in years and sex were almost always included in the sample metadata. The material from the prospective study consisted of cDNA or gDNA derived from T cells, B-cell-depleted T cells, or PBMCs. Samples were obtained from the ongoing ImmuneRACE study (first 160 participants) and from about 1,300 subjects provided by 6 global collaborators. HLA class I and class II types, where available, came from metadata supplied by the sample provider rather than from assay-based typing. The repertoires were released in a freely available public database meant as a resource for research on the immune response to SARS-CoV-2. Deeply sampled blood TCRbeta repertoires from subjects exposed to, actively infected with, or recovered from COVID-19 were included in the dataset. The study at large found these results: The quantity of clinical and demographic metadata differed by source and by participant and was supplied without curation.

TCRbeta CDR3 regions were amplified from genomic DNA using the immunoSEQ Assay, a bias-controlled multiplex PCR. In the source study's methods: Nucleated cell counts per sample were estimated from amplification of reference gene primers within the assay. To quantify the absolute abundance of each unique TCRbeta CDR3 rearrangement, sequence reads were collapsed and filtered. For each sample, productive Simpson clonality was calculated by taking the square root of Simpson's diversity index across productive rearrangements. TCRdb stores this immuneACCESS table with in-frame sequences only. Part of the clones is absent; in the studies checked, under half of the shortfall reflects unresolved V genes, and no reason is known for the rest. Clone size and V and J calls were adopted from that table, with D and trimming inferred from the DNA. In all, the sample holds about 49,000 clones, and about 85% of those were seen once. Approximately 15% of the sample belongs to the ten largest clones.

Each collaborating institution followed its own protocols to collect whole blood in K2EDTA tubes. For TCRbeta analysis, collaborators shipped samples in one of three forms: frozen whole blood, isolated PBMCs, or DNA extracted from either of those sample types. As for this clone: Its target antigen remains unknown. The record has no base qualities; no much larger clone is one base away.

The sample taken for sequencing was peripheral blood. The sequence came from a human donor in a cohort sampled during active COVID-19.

The bases read TGTGCCACCAGTTGGCATTCGATTGCGGGACGATCTAATGAAAAACTGTTTTTT. Its translation reads: CATSWHSIAGRSNEKLFF. Recombination connected TRBV24-1 to TRBJ1-4, and the D gene may be TRBD1, 5 bases matching. The germline V gene provides CDR1 KGHDR and CDR2 SFDVKD. V was cut back by 6 bases and J by 3 bases, leaving a gap of 22 bases between them. The CDR3 starts with the cysteine, ends with the phenylalanine, and has 18 residues. The kept DNA is CDR3 alone, 54 bases in frame from the first base.